The clone carrying this T cell receptor beta chain turned up a few times. The antigen is undetermined. RNA transcripts yielded amplified TCR beta CDR3 regions. Carried out on the TCR CDR3, a first-round RT-PCR used the HTBI primer set. TCRdb fed the multiplex PCR reads into MiXCR, producing one record per CDR3 protein. The data contain some 560,000 distinct CDR3 sequences, around 15% of them seen just once; the ten biggest clones take up approximately 15%. Each patient was aged 18 to 65 and had newly diagnosed hyperthyroidism of under 2 months' duration. Patients having uncontrolled infection, another autoimmune disease, pregnancy or lactation were not included. This sample was included in a study of T cells in Graves' hyperthyroidism and ophthalmopathy. Across the study: Peripheral blood specimens were obtained at initial diagnosis, prior to any treatment. The study, taken as a whole, reports: Blood also carried most thyroid clonotypes expanded above 0.001.

The CDR3 runs to 17 residues. Germline CDR1 and CDR2: DFQATT and SNEGSKA (reference sequence). V lost 0 bases and J lost 5, with 17 bases in between. This TCR derives from a woman aged 40 to 50 with Graves' hyperthyroidism. The chain uses TRBV20-1 and TRBJ1-6; D gene unclear. Sequenced sample: blood. CDR3 bases: TGCAGTGCTAGAGATGGAGGCGGCGCACGAGATAATTCACCCCTCCACTTT. Translated: CSARDGGGARDNSPLHF.